This T cell receptor (beta chain) stems from a study of shared clonotypes between healthy human individuals. Losses at the gene ends were 0 bases for V and 4 bases for J; bases not matched to a gene: 14. The CDR3 loop spans 18 amino acids. CDR1 is LGHNA and CDR2 is YSLEER in the germline V gene. TCRdb's table, derived via immunoSEQ multiplex PCR, lists solely in-frame clones and lacks some. In the table there are roughly 2.4 million clones, roughly 95% of which are singletons. The rearrangement joins TRBV4-3 to TRBJ1-1; 7 nucleotides align to TRBD1. This receptor was obtained from a man aged 18 to 29 in good health. The material sequenced was naive CD4+ T cells sorted from blood. Subset indicated: CD45RA+ positively selected. DNA for the CDR3: TGCGCCAGCAGCCAAGATCGGCGGCACAGGGGAAGGGTCACTGAAGCTTTCTTT. Translating gives CASSQDRRHRGRVTEAFF.